The count of the clone carrying this T cell receptor beta chain is one. Its matching antigen is unknown. The data stem from a study of a mutant IDH1 vaccine in newly diagnosed glioma. Looking at the study overall: Across weeks 1, 3, 5, 7, 11, 15, 19 and 23, patients received a vaccination each time, eight in all.

The protocol was immunoSEQ multiplex PCR, while the TCRdb copy is restricted to in-frame clones and leaves out a portion. The data contain some 51,000 clones, roughly 78% of them singletons. Indicated time point: week 5, during vaccination. Doses consisted of 300 ug of mutant IDH1 20-mer peptide each, paired with topical imiquimod. With V trimmed by 2 bases and J by 3 bases, 1 base remained unmatched. This CDR3 contains 13 residues. Germline-derived CDR1 and CDR2 are MDHEN and SYDVKM. The specimen comprised PBMCs, sampled from a glioma patient whose treatment included an IDH1 peptide vaccine. The chain recombines TRBV28 with TRBJ2-7, with 7 bases identical to TRBD2. This TCR came from a middle-aged man with glioma. CDR3 bases: TGTGCCAGCAGTTTAGGGAGGGACTACGAGCAGTACTTC. Protein: CASSLGRDYEQYF.